Sequencing of this T cell receptor beta chain was carried out in a study of blood T cell repertoires in COVID-19. From germline, CDR1 is MNHEY and CDR2 SMNVEV (reference sequence). After removal of 6 bases from V and 5 bases from J, the junction contained 2 bases not matched to a gene. CDR3 length equals 13 residues. Produced via immunoSEQ multiplex PCR; TCRdb's table is partial and in-frame only. The repertoire holds about 410,000 clones, with 70% to 90% as singletons. The chain recombines TRBV27 with TRBJ1-1, with TRBD1 matching over 11 bases. Sequenced: peripheral blood. The TCR comes from a woman aged 40 to 49 with COVID-19, enrolled during active disease. CDR3 nucleotides: TGTGCCAGCAGCGGACAGGGGGCGACTGAAGCTTTCTTT. Translation gives CASSGQGATEAFF.